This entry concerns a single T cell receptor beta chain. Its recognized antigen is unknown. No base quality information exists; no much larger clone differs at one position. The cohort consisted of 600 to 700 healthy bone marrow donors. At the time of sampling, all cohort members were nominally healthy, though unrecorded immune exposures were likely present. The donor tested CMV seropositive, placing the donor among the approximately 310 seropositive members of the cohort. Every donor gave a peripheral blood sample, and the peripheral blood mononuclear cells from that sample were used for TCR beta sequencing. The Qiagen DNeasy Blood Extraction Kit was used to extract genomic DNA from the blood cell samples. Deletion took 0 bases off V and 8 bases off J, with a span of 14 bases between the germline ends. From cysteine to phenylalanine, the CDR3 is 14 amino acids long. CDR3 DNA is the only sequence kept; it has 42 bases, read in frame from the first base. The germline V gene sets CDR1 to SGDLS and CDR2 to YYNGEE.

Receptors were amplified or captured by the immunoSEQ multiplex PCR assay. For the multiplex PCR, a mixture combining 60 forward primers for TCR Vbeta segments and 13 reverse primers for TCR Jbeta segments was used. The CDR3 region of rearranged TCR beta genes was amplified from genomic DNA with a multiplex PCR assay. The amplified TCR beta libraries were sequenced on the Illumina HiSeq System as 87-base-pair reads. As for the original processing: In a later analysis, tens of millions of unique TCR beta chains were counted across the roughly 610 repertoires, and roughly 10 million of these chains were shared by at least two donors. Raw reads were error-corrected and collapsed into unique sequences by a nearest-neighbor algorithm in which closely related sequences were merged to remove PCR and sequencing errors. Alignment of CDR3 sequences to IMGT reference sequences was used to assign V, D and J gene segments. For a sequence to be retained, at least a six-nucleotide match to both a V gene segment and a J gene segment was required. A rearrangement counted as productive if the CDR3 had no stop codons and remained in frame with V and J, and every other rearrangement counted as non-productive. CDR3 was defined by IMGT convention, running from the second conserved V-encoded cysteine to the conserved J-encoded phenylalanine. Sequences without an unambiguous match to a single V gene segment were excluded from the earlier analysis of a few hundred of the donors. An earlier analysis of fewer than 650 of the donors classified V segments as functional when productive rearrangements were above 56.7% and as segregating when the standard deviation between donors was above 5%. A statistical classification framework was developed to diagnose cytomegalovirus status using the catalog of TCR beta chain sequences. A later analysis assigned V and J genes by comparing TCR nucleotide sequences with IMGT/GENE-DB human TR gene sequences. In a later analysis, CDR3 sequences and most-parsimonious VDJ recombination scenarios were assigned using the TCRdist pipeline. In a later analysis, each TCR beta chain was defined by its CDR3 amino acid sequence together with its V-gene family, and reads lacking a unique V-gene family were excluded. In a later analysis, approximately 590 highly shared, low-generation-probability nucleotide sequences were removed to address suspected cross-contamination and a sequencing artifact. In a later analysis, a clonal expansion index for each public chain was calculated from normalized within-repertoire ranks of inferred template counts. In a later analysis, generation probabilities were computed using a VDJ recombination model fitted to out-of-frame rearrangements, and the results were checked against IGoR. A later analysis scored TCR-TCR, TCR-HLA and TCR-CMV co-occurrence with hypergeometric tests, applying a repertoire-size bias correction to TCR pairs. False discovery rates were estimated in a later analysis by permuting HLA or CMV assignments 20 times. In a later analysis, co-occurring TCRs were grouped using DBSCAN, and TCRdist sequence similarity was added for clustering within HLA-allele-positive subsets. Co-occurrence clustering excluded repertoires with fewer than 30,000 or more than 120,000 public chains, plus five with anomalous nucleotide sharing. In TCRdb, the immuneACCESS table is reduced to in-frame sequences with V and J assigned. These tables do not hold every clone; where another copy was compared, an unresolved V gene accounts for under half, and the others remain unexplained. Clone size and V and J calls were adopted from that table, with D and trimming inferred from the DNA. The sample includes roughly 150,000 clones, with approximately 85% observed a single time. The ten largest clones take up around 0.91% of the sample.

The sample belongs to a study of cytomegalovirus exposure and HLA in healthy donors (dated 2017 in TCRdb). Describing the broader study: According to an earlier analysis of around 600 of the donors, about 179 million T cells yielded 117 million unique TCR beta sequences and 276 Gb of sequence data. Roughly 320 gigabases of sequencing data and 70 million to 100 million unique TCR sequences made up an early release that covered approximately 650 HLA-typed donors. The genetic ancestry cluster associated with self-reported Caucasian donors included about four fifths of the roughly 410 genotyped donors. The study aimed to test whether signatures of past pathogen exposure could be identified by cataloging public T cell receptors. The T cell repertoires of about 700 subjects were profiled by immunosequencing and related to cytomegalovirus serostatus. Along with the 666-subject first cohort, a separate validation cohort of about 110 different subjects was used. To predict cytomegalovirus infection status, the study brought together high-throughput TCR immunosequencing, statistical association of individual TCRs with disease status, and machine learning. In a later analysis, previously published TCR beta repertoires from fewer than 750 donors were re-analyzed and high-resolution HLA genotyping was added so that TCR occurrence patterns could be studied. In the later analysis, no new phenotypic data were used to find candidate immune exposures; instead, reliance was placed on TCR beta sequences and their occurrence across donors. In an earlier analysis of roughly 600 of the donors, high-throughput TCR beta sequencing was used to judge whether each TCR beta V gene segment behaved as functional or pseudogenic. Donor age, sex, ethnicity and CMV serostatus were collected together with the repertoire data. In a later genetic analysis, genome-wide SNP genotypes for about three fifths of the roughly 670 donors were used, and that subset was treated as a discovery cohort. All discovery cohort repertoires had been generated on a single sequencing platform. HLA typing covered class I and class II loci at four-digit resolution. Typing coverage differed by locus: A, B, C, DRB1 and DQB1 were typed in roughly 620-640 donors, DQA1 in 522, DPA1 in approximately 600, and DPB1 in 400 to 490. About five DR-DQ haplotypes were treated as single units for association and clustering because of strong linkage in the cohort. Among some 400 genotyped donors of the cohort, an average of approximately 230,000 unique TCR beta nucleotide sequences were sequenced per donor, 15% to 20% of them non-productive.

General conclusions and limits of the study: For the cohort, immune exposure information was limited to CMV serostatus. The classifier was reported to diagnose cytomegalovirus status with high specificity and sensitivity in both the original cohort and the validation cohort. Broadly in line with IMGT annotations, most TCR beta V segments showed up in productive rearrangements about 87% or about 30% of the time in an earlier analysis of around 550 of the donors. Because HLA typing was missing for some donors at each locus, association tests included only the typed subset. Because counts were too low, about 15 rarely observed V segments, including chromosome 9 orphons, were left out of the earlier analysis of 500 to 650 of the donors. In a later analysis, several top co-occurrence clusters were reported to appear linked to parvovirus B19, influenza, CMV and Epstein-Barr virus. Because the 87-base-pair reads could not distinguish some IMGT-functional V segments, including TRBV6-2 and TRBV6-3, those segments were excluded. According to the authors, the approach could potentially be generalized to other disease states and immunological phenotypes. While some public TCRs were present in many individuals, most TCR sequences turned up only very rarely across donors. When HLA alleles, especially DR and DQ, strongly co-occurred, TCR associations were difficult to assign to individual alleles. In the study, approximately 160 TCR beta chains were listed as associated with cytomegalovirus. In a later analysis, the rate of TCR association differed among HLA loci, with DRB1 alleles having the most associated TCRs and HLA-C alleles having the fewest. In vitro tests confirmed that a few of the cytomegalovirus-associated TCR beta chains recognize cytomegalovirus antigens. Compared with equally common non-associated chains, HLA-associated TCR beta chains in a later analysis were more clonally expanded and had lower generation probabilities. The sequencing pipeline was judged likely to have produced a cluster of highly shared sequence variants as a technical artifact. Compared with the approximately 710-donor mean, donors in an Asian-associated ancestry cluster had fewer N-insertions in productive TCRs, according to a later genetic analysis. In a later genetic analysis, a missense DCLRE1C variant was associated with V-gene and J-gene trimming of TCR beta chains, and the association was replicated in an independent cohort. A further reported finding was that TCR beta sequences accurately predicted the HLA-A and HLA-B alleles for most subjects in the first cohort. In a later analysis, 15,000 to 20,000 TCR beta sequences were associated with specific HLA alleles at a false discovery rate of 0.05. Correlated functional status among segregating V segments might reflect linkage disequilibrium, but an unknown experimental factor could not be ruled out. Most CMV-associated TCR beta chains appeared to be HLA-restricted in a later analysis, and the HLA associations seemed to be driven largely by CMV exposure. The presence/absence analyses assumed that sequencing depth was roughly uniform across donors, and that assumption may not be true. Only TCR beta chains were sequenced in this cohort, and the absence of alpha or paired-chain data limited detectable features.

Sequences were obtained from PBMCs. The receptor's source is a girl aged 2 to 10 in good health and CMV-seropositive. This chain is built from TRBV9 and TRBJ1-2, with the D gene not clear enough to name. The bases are TGTGCCAGCAGCGTAGCGTCTTCCTGGCGGGGCTACACCTTC. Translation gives CASSVASSWRGYTF.